This T cell receptor beta chain was recorded in a study of blood T cell repertoires in COVID-19. Study information: Samples representing acute and convalescent COVID-19 were sourced from the United States, Italy and Spain.

This table comes from immunoSEQ multiplex PCR, and its TCRdb copy is limited to in-frame clones, with some not included. The table lists 190,000 or so clones, approximately 89% of them singletons, with about 2.7% in the top ten. CDR3 size: 16 residues. CDR1 SGHRS and CDR2 YFSETQ come from the germline V gene. The V end was cut by 4 bases, the J end by 1 base, with 15 bases between. Specimen: peripheral blood. The origin of this receptor is a man aged 40-50 years with active or convalescent COVID-19. V and J are TRBV5-1 and TRBJ1-3; a weak D match, TRBD1 (5 bases). CDR3 sequence reads: CASSQGGFWSGNTIYF. CDR3 coding DNA: TGCGCCAGCAGCCAGGGAGGTTTCTGGTCTGGAAACACCATATATTTT.